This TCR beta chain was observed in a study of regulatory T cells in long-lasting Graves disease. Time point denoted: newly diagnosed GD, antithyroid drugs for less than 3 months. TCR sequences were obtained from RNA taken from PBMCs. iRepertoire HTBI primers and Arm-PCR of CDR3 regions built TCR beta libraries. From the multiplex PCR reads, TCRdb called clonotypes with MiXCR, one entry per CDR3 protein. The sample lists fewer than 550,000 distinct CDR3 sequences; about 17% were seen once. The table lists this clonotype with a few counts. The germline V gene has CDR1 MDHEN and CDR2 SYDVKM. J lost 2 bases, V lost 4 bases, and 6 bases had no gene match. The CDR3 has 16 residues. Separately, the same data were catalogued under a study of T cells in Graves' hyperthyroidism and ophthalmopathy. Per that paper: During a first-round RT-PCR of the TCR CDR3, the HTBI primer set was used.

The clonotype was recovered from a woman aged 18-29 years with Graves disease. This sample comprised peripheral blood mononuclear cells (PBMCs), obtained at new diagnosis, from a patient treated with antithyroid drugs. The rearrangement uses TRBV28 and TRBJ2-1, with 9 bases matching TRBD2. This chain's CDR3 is CASSSGAGGAYNEQFF. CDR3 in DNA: TGTGCCAGCAGTTCCGGAGCGGGAGGTGCCTACAATGAGCAGTTCTTC.